These T cell receptor beta chains were read from a single sample in a study of CD8+CD57+ T cells in acquired aplastic anemia. TCRdb independently ran MiXCR on the reads; one entry per CDR3 protein. The sample includes roughly 20,000 distinct CDR3 sequences, almost 40% of them seen just once. The sequencing sample was made of CD8+CD57+ T cells sorted from PBMCs. The receptors derive from a human donor with aplastic anemia. Both conserved end residues are part of each CDR3.

j_call: TRBJ1-4
v_call: TRBV7-9
cdr3_aa: CASSLASGGYNEKLFF

j_call: TRBJ2-7
v_call: TRBV2
cdr3_aa: CASSDGGAYEQYF

j_call: TRBJ2-3
v_call: TRBV27
cdr3_aa: CASSPIRLAGALGRTDTQYF

j_call: TRBJ2-1
v_call: TRBV6-4
cdr3_aa: CASSEGTSGDNEQFF

j_call: TRBJ2-7
v_call: TRBV11-3
cdr3_aa: CASSLGLAGVSYEQYF

j_call: TRBJ2-1
v_call: TRBV19
cdr3_aa: CATTRDGTYNEQFF

j_call: TRBJ2-5
v_call: TRBV10-3
cdr3_aa: CAIGGRGGQETQYF

j_call: TRBJ2-7
v_call: TRBV5-1
cdr3_aa: CASSLEQGLISEQYF

j_call: TRBJ2-7
v_call: TRBV15
cdr3_aa: CATSRLAESGEQYF

j_call: TRBJ1-5
v_call: TRBV10-3
cdr3_aa: CAISESDWYSNQPQHF

j_call: TRBJ2-7
v_call: TRBV9
cdr3_aa: CASSEYRDSYEQYF

j_call: TRBJ2-7
v_call: TRBV6-2/TRBV6-3
cdr3_aa: CASQTSGTLSEQYF

j_call: TRBJ2-3
v_call: TRBV7-2
cdr3_aa: CASSLGVSFRTDTQYF

j_call: TRBJ2-2
v_call: TRBV2
cdr3_aa: CASSEGDRGGNELFF

j_call: TRBJ2-2
v_call: TRBV20-1
cdr3_aa: CSGRATGELFF

j_call: TRBJ2-1
v_call: TRBV20-1
cdr3_aa: CSASTGVNEQFF

j_call: TRBJ1-4
v_call: TRBV20-1
cdr3_aa: CSASEPDSNEKLFF

j_call: TRBJ1-4
v_call: TRBV11-2
cdr3_aa: CASSLSLNNEKLFF

j_call: TRBJ2-2
v_call: TRBV11-3
cdr3_aa: CASSTRTSGRNTGELFF

j_call: TRBJ2-7
v_call: TRBV5-4
cdr3_aa: CASSPGWGEDYEQYF

j_call: TRBJ1-2
v_call: TRBV9
cdr3_aa: CASSRDTTNYGYTF

j_call: TRBJ1-2
v_call: TRBV27
cdr3_aa: CASSPRGTPHYGYTF

j_call: TRBJ2-7
v_call: TRBV11-1
cdr3_aa: CASSPRGLVYEQYF

j_call: TRBJ2-7
v_call: TRBV7-9
cdr3_aa: CASGGAWEQYF

j_call: TRBJ2-1
v_call: TRBV10-1
cdr3_aa: CASSDPGSGVEQFF

j_call: TRBJ1-1
v_call: TRBV5-1
cdr3_aa: CASSLAGRNTEAFF

j_call: TRBJ1-1
v_call: TRBV7-2
cdr3_aa: CASSWGLDTEAFF

j_call: TRBJ2-5
v_call: TRBV6-2/TRBV6-3
cdr3_aa: CASSYSRQIVATQYF

j_call: TRBJ2-1
v_call: TRBV20-1
cdr3_aa: CSARDFTSSDNEQFF

j_call: TRBJ2-1
v_call: TRBV7-9
cdr3_aa: CASSLASGGANEQFF

j_call: TRBJ1-6
v_call: TRBV6-6
cdr3_aa: CASNVPLGQGVNSPLHF

j_call: NA
v_call: TRBV5-4
cdr3_aa: CASSVYNEQFF

j_call: TRBJ1-3
v_call: TRBV7-2
cdr3_aa: CASSQRQGSSGNTIYF

j_call: TRBJ2-3
v_call: TRBV7-3
cdr3_aa: CASSLVAGGANTQYF

j_call: TRBJ1-4
v_call: TRBV5-1
cdr3_aa: CASSLAGPNEKLFF

j_call: TRBJ2-5
v_call: TRBV4-2
cdr3_aa: CASSQGWVGQGETQYF

j_call: TRBJ2-3
v_call: TRBV20-1
cdr3_aa: CSARVNTDTQYF

j_call: TRBJ2-7
v_call: TRBV20-1
cdr3_aa: CSARAGQGRDEQYF

j_call: TRBJ1-2
v_call: TRBV19
cdr3_aa: CASSTQPETNYGYTF

j_call: TRBJ2-2
v_call: TRBV7-3
cdr3_aa: CASSKGTSDHTGELFF